This TCR beta chain was obtained from a study of OX40 agonist ivuxolimab in advanced cancers. This clone was seen a single time. Its specificity is not known. Cycle 7 day 1, cycle 4 day 1, and baseline were the timepoints at which blood was sampled. Losses at the gene ends were 4 bases for V and 5 bases for J; bases not matched to a gene: 7. The CDR3 loop spans 16 amino acids. Looked up from germline, CDR1 is MDHEN and CDR2 is SYDVKM. Regarding the study as a whole: More expanded clones were found, on average, in CD8+ than in CD4+ T cells. Nonresponders, in some cases, also had low normalized T-cell clonal expansion.

The method was immunoSEQ multiplex PCR; TCRdb's version includes in-frame clones alone and lacks a portion of them. The sample carries 65,000 to 80,000 clones, about 86% recorded once. This TCR was sampled from an adult with an advanced solid tumor such as melanoma, head and neck, liver or kidney cancer. Sequences were derived from CD4+ or CD8+ T cells sorted from blood, sampled in a trial of the OX40 agonist ivuxolimab. The chain employs TRBV28 and TRBJ2-3; 12 bases match TRBD2. The CDR3 nucleotides are TGTGCCAGCAGTTCCCCCCTAGCGGGAGGGATAGATACGCAGTATTTT. Protein product: CASSSPLAGGIDTQYF.